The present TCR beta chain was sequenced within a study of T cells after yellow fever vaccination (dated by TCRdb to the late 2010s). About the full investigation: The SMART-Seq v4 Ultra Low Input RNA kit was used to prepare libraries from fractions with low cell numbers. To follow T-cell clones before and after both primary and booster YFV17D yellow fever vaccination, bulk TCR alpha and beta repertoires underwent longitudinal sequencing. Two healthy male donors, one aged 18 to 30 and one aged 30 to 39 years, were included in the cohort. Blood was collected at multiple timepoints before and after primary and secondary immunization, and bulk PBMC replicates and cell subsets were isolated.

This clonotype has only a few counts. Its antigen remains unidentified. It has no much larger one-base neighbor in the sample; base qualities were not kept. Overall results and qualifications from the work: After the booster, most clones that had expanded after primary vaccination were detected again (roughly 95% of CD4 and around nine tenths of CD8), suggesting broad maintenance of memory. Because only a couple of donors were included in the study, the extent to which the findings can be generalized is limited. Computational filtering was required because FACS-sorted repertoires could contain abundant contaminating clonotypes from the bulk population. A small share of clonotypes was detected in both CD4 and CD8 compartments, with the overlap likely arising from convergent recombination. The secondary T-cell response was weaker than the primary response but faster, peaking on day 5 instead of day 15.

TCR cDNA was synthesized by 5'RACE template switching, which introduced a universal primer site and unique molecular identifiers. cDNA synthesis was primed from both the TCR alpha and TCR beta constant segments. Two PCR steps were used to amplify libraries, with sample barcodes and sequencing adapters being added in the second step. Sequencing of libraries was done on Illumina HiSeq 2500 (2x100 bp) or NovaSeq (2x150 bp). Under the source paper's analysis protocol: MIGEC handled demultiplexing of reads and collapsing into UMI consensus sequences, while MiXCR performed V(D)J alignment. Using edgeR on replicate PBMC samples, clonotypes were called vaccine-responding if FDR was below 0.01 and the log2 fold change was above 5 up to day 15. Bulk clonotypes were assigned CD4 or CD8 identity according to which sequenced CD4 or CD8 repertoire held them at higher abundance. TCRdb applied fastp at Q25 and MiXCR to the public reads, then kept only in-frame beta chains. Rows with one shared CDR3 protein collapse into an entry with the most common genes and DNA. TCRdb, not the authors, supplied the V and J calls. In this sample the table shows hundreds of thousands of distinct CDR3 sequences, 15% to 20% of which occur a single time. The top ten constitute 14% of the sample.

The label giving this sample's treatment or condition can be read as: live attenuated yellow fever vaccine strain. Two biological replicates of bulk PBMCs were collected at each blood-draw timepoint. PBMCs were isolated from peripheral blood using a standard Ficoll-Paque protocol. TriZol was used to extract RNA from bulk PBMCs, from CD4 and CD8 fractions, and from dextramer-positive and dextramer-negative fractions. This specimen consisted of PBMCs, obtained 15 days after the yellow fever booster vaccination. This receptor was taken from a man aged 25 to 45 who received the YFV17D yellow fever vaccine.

At the DNA level, the sequence is TGCGCCAGCAGCCAAGATTCAGCGGGAGTATTTTACACCGGGGAGCTGTTTTTT. Its translation is CASSQDSAGVFYTGELFF. This chain is built from TRBV4-3 and TRBJ2-2; TRBD2 aligns with 8 central bases. Based on the germline V gene, the CDR1 and CDR2 sequences are LGHNA and YSLEER. The cysteine opens and the phenylalanine closes a CDR3 of 18 amino acids. Only the CDR3 part of the read is kept: 54 bases, read in frame from the first base. Clipping removes 0 bases from V and 3 bases from J, with 9 as the unmatched junction base count.